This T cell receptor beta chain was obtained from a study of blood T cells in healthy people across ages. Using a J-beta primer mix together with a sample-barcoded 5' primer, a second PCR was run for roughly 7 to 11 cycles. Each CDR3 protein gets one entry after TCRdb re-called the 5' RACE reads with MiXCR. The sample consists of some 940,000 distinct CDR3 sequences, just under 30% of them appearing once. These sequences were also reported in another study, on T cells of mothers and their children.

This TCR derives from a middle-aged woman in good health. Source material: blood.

This CDR3 is CASSSRTGGLYGYTF. The CDR3 DNA reads TGTGCCAGCAGCTCGCGGACAGGGGGCCTCTATGGCTACACCTTC. The V call is TRBV5-4, the J call TRBJ1-2; the match to TRBD1 covers 11 bases. The CDR3 has 15 residues. Germline V gene data show CDR1 as SGHNT and CDR2 as YYREEE (reference sequence). The J segment lost 4 bases and the V segment lost 3 bases, leaving 5 bases of the junction unmatched. Full variable domain (missing parts from reference TRBV5-4 and TRBJ1-2): ETGVTQSPTHLIKTRGQQVTLRCSSQSGHNTVSWYQQALGQGPQFIFQYYREEENGRGNFPPRFSGLQFPNYSSELNVNALELDDSALYLCASSSRTGGLYGYTFGSGTRLTVV.